These T cell receptor beta chains were read from a single sample in a study of CD8 T cells in ankylosing spondylitis. TCRdb re-analysed the 5' RACE reads in MiXCR, keeping a single row per CDR3 protein. The table records under 300,000 distinct CDR3 sequences, about 10% of them present only once. Sample: blood, either unsorted or a sorted T cell fraction (not recorded which). All receptors come from a male donor with ankylosing spondylitis or in good health (not recorded which). Both conserved end residues are part of each CDR3. Fields, in order: V gene, D gene, clone size, J gene, CDR3 protein, CDR3 DNA. A D gene is named only where the DNA matches it firmly. Clone size is stated in some rows and not others, as once, few, many or a class when expanded.

TRBV24-1	NA	many	TRBJ1-4	CATSNQDEKLFF	TGTGCCACCAGCAACCAGGATGAAAAACTGTTTTTT
TRBV5-1	NA	NA	TRBJ2-2	CASSLAERTTTGELFF	TGCGCCAGCAGCTTGGCAGAGAGGACTACTACCGGGGAGCTGTTTTTT
TRBV25-1	NA	NA	TRBJ1-4	CASSPREEDEKLFF	TGTGCCAGCAGTCCACGTGAGGAGGATGAAAAACTGTTTTTT
TRBV6-1	TRBD2	NA	TRBJ2-2	CASSRTSGDTGELFF	TGTGCCAGCAGTCGGACTAGCGGTGACACCGGGGAGCTGTTTTTT
TRBV6-1	NA	many	TRBJ1-1	CASNPSQGEETEAFF	TGTGCCAGCAATCCCTCACAGGGTGAGGAAACTGAAGCTTTCTTT
TRBV20-1	NA	few	TRBJ1-1	CSAPDRNTEAFF	TGCAGTGCTCCCGACCGAAACACTGAAGCTTTCTTT
TRBV7-2	NA	few	TRBJ2-1	CASSWRAGDEQFF	TGTGCCAGCAGCTGGCGGGCTGGGGATGAGCAGTTCTTC
TRBV5-1	NA	many	TRBJ1-1	CASSLDRNTEAFF	TGCGCCAGCAGCCTGGACAGGAACACTGAAGCTTTCTTT
TRBV12-3/TRBV12-4	NA	many	TRBJ2-2	CASSSTGLNTGELFF	TGTGCCAGCAGTTCAACGGGACTTAACACCGGGGAGCTGTTTTTT
TRBV4-1	TRBD2	many	TRBJ2-7	CASSQEDTRPGGDEQYF	TGCGCCAGCAGCCAGGAGGACACGCGGCCGGGGGGTGACGAGCAGTACTTC
TRBV5-6	NA	many	TRBJ2-5	CASSLVGQQETQYF	TGTGCCAGCAGCTTGGTAGGACAGCAAGAGACCCAGTACTTC
TRBV12-3/TRBV12-4	NA	few	TRBJ1-5	CASSLFREVGQPQHF	TGTGCCAGCAGTTTATTTAGGGAAGTGGGTCAGCCCCAGCATTTT
TRBV28	TRBD2	many	TRBJ2-3	CASRSTRGGGTQYF	TGTGCCAGCAGGTCAACTAGGGGCGGGGGTACGCAGTATTTT